This T cell receptor beta chain was captured in a study of blood T cell repertoires in COVID-19. For the study at large: Nucleic acid was either cDNA or gDNA, and it came from T cells, B-cell-depleted T cells, or PBMCs.

Sequencing used immunoSEQ multiplex PCR; TCRdb keeps in-frame clones, though not all of them. The sample has approximately 63,000 clones; about nine tenths are singletons. Sequencing used peripheral blood. The clonotype was recovered from a human donor in a cohort sampled during active COVID-19.

CDR3 sequence: CASSTTGTGFYEQYF. The DNA of the CDR3 is TGTGCCAGTAGTACCACCGGGACAGGGTTTTACGAGCAGTACTTC. The chain employs TRBV19 and TRBJ2-7, with 9 bases lining up with TRBD1. With 4 bases clipped from V and 4 bases from J, the junction kept 8 bases outside the gene matches. Germline V gene lookup returns CDR1 LNHDA and CDR2 SQIVND (reference sequence). The CDR3 totals 15 residues.